Following are 13 T cell receptor beta chains from one sample sequenced in a study of cytomegalovirus exposure and HLA in healthy donors (dated by TCRdb to about 2017). Library creation used the immunoSEQ multiplex PCR assay. A mixture of 60 forward primers for TCR Vbeta segments and 13 reverse primers for TCR Jbeta segments was used in the multiplex PCR. What TCRdb holds here is the immuneACCESS table cut down to in-frame rearrangements. Part of the clones is not present; checked against another copy, under half of the missing clones reflect an unresolved V gene, and the others are unexplained. For this sample there are more than 110,000 clones; 73% appear just once. The ten largest clonotypes hold around 14% of the sample. Specimen: PBMCs. The receptors were gathered from a human donor in good health.

The genes are TRBV4-1 and TRBJ2-1; the D gene is possibly TRBD2 (6 bases). The CDR3 extends over 17 amino acids. Germline assignment: CDR1 MGHRA and CDR2 YSYEKL. V was shortened by 2 bases and J by 4 bases, with 18 bases between the two germline ends. CDR3 residues: CASSQPYHGTSYNEQFF. CDR3 DNA: TGCGCCAGCAGCCAACCGTATCACGGGACTTCGTACAATGAGCAGTTCTTC.

As to this clone: It is likely a read error, because the conserved phenylalanine at the end of the CDR3 is missing. The chain uses TRBV11-2 and TRBJ2-7, with 9 bases that match TRBD1. The CDR3 length is 15 residues. Germline lookup yields CDR1 SGHAT and CDR2 FQNNGV. Trimming at V came to 5 bases and at J to 5 bases, leaving 10 bases not matched to a gene. The CDR3 is CASSGAGTGLHEQYL. The CDR3 bases are TGTGCCAGCAGCGGCGCAGGGACAGGGTTGCACGAGCAGTACCTC.

This clone appeared a few times. The V and J genes are TRBV7-9 and TRBJ2-1, with 9 bases lining up with TRBD2. Germline CDR1 and CDR2: SEHNR and FQNEAQ (reference sequence). This CDR3 spans 18 amino acids. With 7 bases clipped from V and 4 bases from J, the junction kept 17 bases outside the gene matches. CDR3 loop: CASILSIQAGGVYNEQFF. CDR3 sequence (DNA): TGTGCCAGCATCCTTAGCATTCAAGCGGGGGGAGTATACAATGAGCAGTTCTTC.

V and J are TRBV14 and TRBJ1-1, with D tentatively TRBD1 (6 bases). Germline assignment: CDR1 SGHDN and CDR2 FVKESK. The CDR3 runs 13 residues. Between the trimmed V and J ends, which lost 4 bases and 1 base, there was a span of 7 bases. The CDR3 reads CASSRTANTEAFF. The CDR3 coding sequence is TGTGCCAGCAGCCGGACAGCGAACACTGAAGCTTTCTTT.

The rearrangement links TRBV27 to TRBJ1-1; D is undetermined. Germline V gene data show CDR1 as MNHEY and CDR2 as SMNVEV (reference sequence). The CDR3 loop spans 13 amino acids. The V gene lost 3 bases and the J gene lost 4 bases, with 9 bases spanning the gap. In DNA form, the CDR3 reads TGTGCCAGCAGTTTCGGGATCGGCACTGAAGCTTTCTTT. The encoded protein is CASSFGIGTEAFF.

The chain carries TRBV29-1 and TRBJ2-5, with 7 bases identical to TRBD2. The CDR3 extends over 12 amino acids. Looked up from germline, CDR1 is SQVTM and CDR2 is ANQGSEA. J lost 4 bases, V lost 7 bases, and 6 bases had no gene match. The CDR3 region has the DNA TGCAGCGGATTCCCGGGAGGAGAGACCCAGTACTTC. The encoded protein is CSGFPGGETQYF.

In this sample, this clone turned up a few times. The rearrangement uses TRBV5-5 and TRBJ2-2; a weak D match, TRBD1 (5 bases). The V end lost 4 bases, the J end lost 2 bases, and 12 bases lay between the germline ends. The CDR3 sequence is 15 residues long. Germline V gene data show CDR1 as SGHKS and CDR2 as YYEKEE (reference sequence). CDR3 region: CASSQPTDNTGELFF. The CDR3 bases are TGTGCCAGCAGCCAACCGACAGACAACACCGGGGAGCTGTTTTTT.

This clone has just a few counts. V and J are TRBV4-1 and TRBJ2-4, with TRBD2 identical over 7 bases. This CDR3 has 19 amino acids. Per germline, CDR1 MGHRA and CDR2 YSYEKL. V trimming: 4 bases; J trimming: 0 bases; junction bases outside the gene matches: 15. The CDR3 nucleotides are TGCGCCAGCAGCCGAGGCAGCGGGGTCAGTTCCCTAGCCAAAAACATTCAGTACTTC. Protein sequence: CASSRGSGVSSLAKNIQYF.

The chain recombines TRBV10-3 with TRBJ1-1, with D uncertain. The CDR3 runs to 15 residues. CDR1 and CDR2 from the germline V gene are ENHRY and SYGVKD. V was cut by 3 bases and J by 3 bases, with 14 bases left in between. Here the CDR3 DNA reads TGTGCCATCAGTGAACACAGCAGCATTGACACTGAAGCTTTCTTT. Translation gives CAISEHSSIDTEAFF.

V gene TRBV7-3 combines with J gene TRBJ2-2; possible D gene TRBD2, 6 bases. CDR3 length: 15 residues. Germline V gives CDR1 SGHTA, CDR2 FQGTGA. V shed 5 bases and J shed 6 bases, with 16 bases lying between them. The CDR3 DNA reads as TGTGCCAGCAGCAAAACTAGCAGCTTCGCCGGGGAGCTGTTTTTT. Translating gives CASSKTSSFAGELFF.

The rearrangement joins TRBV7-8 to TRBJ2-3, with D possibly matching TRBD2 (6 bases). CDR3 size: 16 residues. V lost 5 bases and J 8 bases, leaving 23 bases between the germline ends. Germline CDR1 reads SGHVS; CDR2 reads FQNEAQ. CDR3 residues: CASSPLSSGRHGTQYF. The CDR3 DNA is TGTGCCAGCAGCCCCCTCAGTAGCGGCAGACACGGTACGCAGTATTTT.

The chain links TRBV9 to TRBJ2-7, with TRBD2 matching over 11 bases. The CDR3 is 15 residues long. The germline V gene has CDR1 SGDLS and CDR2 YYNGEE. Germline trimming cut 2 bases from V and 6 bases from J; bases unmatched to any gene: 7. The CDR3 reads CASSVSGGAFTEQYF. The CDR3 nucleotides read TGTGCCAGCAGCGTTAGCGGGGGGGCCTTTACCGAGCAGTACTTC.

This sequence joins TRBV7-8 and TRBJ1-1; 10 positions agree with TRBD1. This CDR3 is 13 amino acids long. From germline, CDR1 is SGHVS and CDR2 FQNEAQ. Trimming took 5 bases from V and 7 from J; bases not matched to a gene: 4. The CDR3 coding sequence is TGTGCCAGCAGCCCCCGGACAGGGGGTGAAGCTTTCTTT. Amino acids: CASSPRTGGEAFF.